The 32 T cell receptor beta chains in this list originate from one sample, sequenced in a study of T-cell memory formation after mild COVID-19. Each CDR3 protein gets one entry after TCRdb re-called the 5' RACE reads with MiXCR. The table has 450,000 or so distinct CDR3 sequences, about 23% seen once. What was sequenced was PBMCs or a T cell subset sorted from them (not recorded which). The receptors were sampled from an adult woman who had mild COVID-19 (a few samples of this study predate the infection). Cell type and time point are not known.

In this sample, this clonotype turned up a few times. J is TRBJ1-1 and V is TRBV18; 8 positions match TRBD1. The J segment lost 7 bases and the V segment lost 3 bases, leaving 4 bases of the junction unmatched. Germline V gives CDR1 KGHSH, CDR2 LQKENI. CDR3 length: 13 residues. CDR3: CASSPTGAFEAFF. DNA for the CDR3: TGTGCCAGCTCACCGACAGGGGCGTTTGAAGCTTTCTTT.

This clonotype has just a few counts. The rearrangement joins TRBV30 to TRBJ2-7; TRBD1 is a possible D gene (6 bases). Germline CDR1 and CDR2: GTSNPN and SVGIG (reference sequence). The CDR3 consists of 13 residues. With 6 bases removed from V and 2 bases from J, the gap between germline ends came to 14 bases. The CDR3: CACASGHTYEQYF. The CDR3, as DNA: TGTGCCTGTGCCTCGGGACACACCTACGAGCAGTACTTC.

This clonotype was picked up a small number of times. The rearrangement joins TRBV6-2 or TRBV6-3 to TRBJ1-2; D gene ambiguous. CDR1 is MNHEY and CDR2 is SVGEGT in the germline V gene. The CDR3 spans 16 residues. V was pared by 6 bases and J by 0 bases, with 17 bases between. CDR3 residues: CASRQMAGGSNYGYTF. The CDR3 DNA reads TGTGCCAGCAGACAAATGGCGGGCGGTTCTAACTATGGCTACACCTTC.

The V call is TRBV10-2, the J call TRBJ2-3, with TRBD2 matching over 13 bases. Unmatched junction bases numbered 3, after V lost 6 bases and J lost 6 bases. CDR1 WSHSY and CDR2 SAAADI come from the germline V gene. CDR3 size: 14 residues. CDR3 sequence (DNA): TGCGCCAGCAGACTAGCGGGGGGGGCGGATACGCAGTATTTT. Translated: CASRLAGGADTQYF.

This clonotype was counted a few times. The chain combines TRBV10-3 with TRBJ2-4, with 7 bases lining up with TRBD2. V dropped 3 bases and J dropped 2; count of bases not matched to a gene: 7. CDR1 ENHRY and CDR2 SYGVKD come from the germline V gene. This CDR3 region has 16 residues. CDR3 residues: CAISESAGASKNIQYF. The CDR3 DNA sequence: TGTGCCATCAGTGAATCGGCGGGAGCGTCCAAAAACATTCAGTACTTC.

This clonotype was recorded many times. The chain has TRBV20-1 and TRBJ1-4; D unresolved. Per the germline V gene, CDR1 is DFQATT and CDR2 is SNEGSKA (reference sequence). V was shortened by 2 bases and J by 5 bases, with 12 bases between the two germline ends. The CDR3 runs 14 residues. DNA of the CDR3: TGCAGTGCTAGATCACCAGAGTTAAATGAAAAACTGTTTTTT. Its translation: CSARSPELNEKLFF.

The chain joins TRBV7-3 to TRBJ1-1; 7 nucleotides align to TRBD1. This CDR3 has 15 amino acids. CDR1 is SGHTA and CDR2 is FQGTGA in the germline V gene. The ends lost 4 bases at V and 1 base at J; junction bases unmatched: 6. The CDR3 nucleotides are TGTGCCAGCAGCTCCACCGGGACAGAGAACACTGAAGCTTTCTTT. Amino acids: CASSSTGTENTEAFF.

The genes are TRBV24-1 and TRBJ2-2, with 8 nucleotides matching TRBD1. The V gene's germline CDR1 is KGHDR and CDR2 SFDVKD. The CDR3 is 17 residues long. V lost 6 bases to trimming and J lost 4 bases; unmatched junction nucleotides: 12. Written as DNA, the CDR3 is TGTGCCACCAGTCCCCCTCCGGGCCAGGGGGCCACCGGGGAGCTGTTTTTT. Amino acid sequence: CATSPPPGQGATGELFF.

This clonotype came up a few times. V is TRBV21-1 and J is TRBJ2-5; whether TRBD1, the table's D call, matches the DNA was not checked. TRBV21-1 is a listed pseudogene. The CDR3 has 14 amino acids. CDR3 sequence (DNA): TGTGCCAGCGAGGGTGCGCTCTTTTTGGAGACCCAGTACTTC. Translating it yields CASEGALFLETQYF.

The V and J genes are TRBV19 and TRBJ2-1; TRBD2 agrees at 7 bases. J gave up 1 base and V 10 bases, and 10 bases lay outside the gene matches. Germline values: CDR1 LNHDA, CDR2 SQIVND (reference sequence). This CDR3 has 15 residues. CDR3 DNA: TGTGCCACCACAAGCGGCGGGAGTTCCTACAATGAGCAGTTCTTC. Translated: CATTSGGSSYNEQFF.

V is TRBV12-3 or TRBV12-4 and J is TRBJ2-3, with TRBD2 matching over 9 bases. Trimming removed 6 bases from V and 0 bases from J; junction bases left unmatched: 13. The CDR3 runs 18 residues. The CDR3 loop reads CASSLAAGGRRSTDTQYF. The CDR3 DNA reads as TGTGCCAGCAGCCTTGCAGCGGGAGGTCGTAGGAGCACAGATACGCAGTATTTT.

The rearrangement links TRBV12-3 or TRBV12-4 to TRBJ2-1; D is unclear. V was clipped by 5 bases and J by 0 bases, with 17 bases between them. The CDR3 totals 17 residues. CDR3 region: CASSVESRWGSYNEQFF. The CDR3 DNA reads as TGTGCCAGCAGTGTTGAGTCTAGGTGGGGCTCCTACAATGAGCAGTTCTTC.

The gene calls are TRBV9 and TRBJ2-3; D unresolved. The CDR3 covers 13 residues. V lost 4 bases and J 2 bases, leaving 8 bases between the germline ends. Germline V lookup: CDR1 SGDLS, CDR2 YYNGEE. The CDR3 loop reads CASSRSYTDTQYF. CDR3 DNA sequence: TGTGCCAGCAGCCGATCATACACAGATACGCAGTATTTT.

Worth noting for this clonotype: Germline is not matched at one junction end, which may reflect a read error. The chain has TRBV3-1 and TRBJ2-7, with no clear D. The CDR3 is 12 amino acids. CDR1 is LGHDT and CDR2 is YNNKEL in the germline V gene (reference sequence). This CDR3 reads CASRQDVGEQYF. For the CDR3, the DNA is TGTGCCAGCAGACAAGATGTGGGCGAGCAGTACTTC.

V is TRBV20-1 and J is TRBJ1-6; 7 nucleotides line up with TRBD1. Germline CDR1 and CDR2: DFQATT and SNEGSKA (reference sequence). This CDR3 region has 13 residues. The V and J ends lost 2 bases and 7 bases, in that order; junction bases with no gene match: 2. For the CDR3, the DNA is TGCAGTGCTAGACGGGACAGAAATTCACCCCTCCACTTT. Its translation is CSARRDRNSPLHF.

This clonotype showed up just a few times. The rearrangement links TRBV7-9 to TRBJ2-7; maybe TRBD1 (6 bases). CDR3 size: 15 residues. Germline CDR1 SEHNR, CDR2 FQNEAQ (reference sequence). Trimming removed 6 bases at V and 6 bases at J, with 21 bases between. CDR3 in DNA: TGTGCCAGCAGTCGATCGGACAGCTTGACCGGCGAGCAGTACTTC. It specifies CASSRSDSLTGEQYF. The full variable domain, its missing parts supplied by reference TRBV7-9 and TRBJ2-7, is DTGVSQNPRHKITKRGQNVTFRCDPISEHNRLYWYRQTLGQGPEFLTYFQNEAQLEKSRLLSDRFSAERPKGSFSTLEIQRTEQGDSAMYLCASSRSDSLTGEQYFGPGTRLTVT.

This sequence joins TRBV24-1 and TRBJ1-1; D call uncertain. V lost 4 bases, J lost 1 base, and 9 bases lay in between. The CDR3 is 14 amino acids. Germline V lookup: CDR1 KGHDR, CDR2 SFDVKD. CDR3 protein: CATSDATRNTEAFF. CDR3 coding DNA: TGTGCCACCAGTGACGCGACTCGGAACACTGAAGCTTTCTTT.

This clonotype showed up just a few times. The chain links TRBV5-4 to TRBJ2-3; 10 bases fit TRBD2. CDR1 and CDR2 from the germline V gene are SGHNT and YYREEE (reference sequence). Unmatched junction bases numbered 6, after V lost 0 bases and J lost 5 bases. The CDR3 runs to 16 residues. The CDR3 DNA reads as TGTGCCAGCAGCTTGGGGCTAGCGGGAGTGGTAGATACGCAGTATTTT. This sequence encodes CASSLGLAGVVDTQYF.

V gene TRBV29-1 combines with J gene TRBJ1-2; D gene ambiguous. This CDR3 has 12 residues. Per germline, CDR1 SQVTM and CDR2 ANQGSEA. V was shortened by 4 bases and J by 5 bases, with 11 bases between the two germline ends. CDR3 in DNA: TGCAGCGTTGGGGGTCCGGAGTATGGCTACACCTTC. Amino acid sequence: CSVGGPEYGYTF.

This sequence joins TRBV12-3 or TRBV12-4 and TRBJ1-1; D is possibly TRBD1 (5 bases). V shed 5 bases and J shed 2 bases, with 12 bases lying between them. The length of the CDR3 is 14 residues. Written as DNA, the CDR3 is TGTGCCAGCAGTCCCGACAGCATTAACACTGAAGCTTTCTTT. Translated, it gives CASSPDSINTEAFF.

This clonotype was seen more than once but under ten times. The chain couples TRBV7-3 to TRBJ1-1, with no clear D. The CDR3 has 13 amino acids. Per germline, CDR1 SGHTA and CDR2 FQGTGA. V lost 4 bases and J lost 0, with 6 bases in between. CDR3 DNA sequence: TGTGCCAGCAGCTCAGCAATGAACACTGAAGCTTTCTTT. The encoded protein is CASSSAMNTEAFF.

For this clonotype: An end of the junction differs from the germline gene, which may be a read error. V and J are TRBV12-3 or TRBV12-4 and TRBJ1-1, with 9 bases aligning to TRBD1. The length of the CDR3 is 15 residues. CDR3 in amino acids: CASSSKQGATTEVFF. CDR3 nucleotides: TGTGCCAGCAGTTCAAAACAGGGGGCTACCACTGAAGTTTTCTTT.

The chain recombines TRBV24-1 with TRBJ2-1; D ambiguous. Trimming shortened V by 4 bases and J by 8 bases, and 5 bases separated the two germline ends. Germline values: CDR1 KGHDR, CDR2 SFDVKD. The CDR3 has 11 residues. The CDR3: CATSERDEQFF. The CDR3, as DNA: TGTGCCACCAGTGAACGTGATGAGCAGTTCTTC.

This clonotype came up a few times. CDR3 DNA: TGTGCCAGCAGCTTAGTGGGCAGCCGGGGTGAGCAGTTCTTC. It translates to CASSLVGSRGEQFF. J is TRBJ2-1 and V is TRBV7-9, with TRBD2 as a possible D gene (5 bases). Germline CDR1 SEHNR, CDR2 FQNEAQ (reference sequence). Trimming cost V 1 base and J 9 bases, with 13 bases left between them. The CDR3 has 14 amino acids.

This chain connects TRBV27 to TRBJ2-7; D assignment may be TRBD1 or TRBD2 (5 bases each). The CDR3 extends over 13 amino acids. Trimming removed 4 bases at V and 4 bases at J, with 11 bases between. The germline gives CDR1 MNHEY, CDR2 SMNVEV (reference sequence). The CDR3 region has the DNA TGTGCCAGCAGTTGGGGAGACAGATACGAGCAGTACTTC. Residues: CASSWGDRYEQYF.

The V call is TRBV12-3 or TRBV12-4, the J call TRBJ2-5; unclear D gene. Trimming removed 1 base from V and 1 base from J, with 7 bases in between. The CDR3 consists of 14 residues. The CDR3 sequence: CASSLVAIQETQYF. The DNA for the CDR3 is TGTGCCAGCAGTTTAGTGGCCATCCAAGAGACCCAGTACTTC.

This clonotype came up many times. The J gene is TRBJ2-7, the V gene TRBV6-2 or TRBV6-3; no definite D call. With 0 bases removed from V and 0 bases from J, the gap between germline ends came to 6 bases. Germline V gives CDR1 MNHEY, CDR2 SVGEGT. CDR3 length equals 14 residues. The CDR3 DNA reads as TGTGCCAGCAGTTACTCGAGTGACTCCTACGAGCAGTACTTC. Amino acids: CASSYSSDSYEQYF.

The chain combines TRBV29-1 with TRBJ1-2; no firm D call. This CDR3 is built from 8 residues. The V end lost 7 bases, the J end lost 6 bases, and 3 bases lay between the germline ends. Per germline, CDR1 SQVTM and CDR2 ANQGSEA. The CDR3 DNA reads as TGCAGCGCGGATGGCTACACCTTC. It is translated as CSADGYTF.

This clonotype appeared a few times. CDR3 amino acids: CASSQKRGVNEQFF. Here the CDR3 DNA reads TGTGCCAGCAGCCAAAAGCGGGGGGTTAATGAGCAGTTCTTC. The chain carries TRBV3-1 and TRBJ2-1; 9 bases are a match to TRBD2. The V segment lost 2 bases and the J segment 7 bases; nucleotides outside the gene matches: 3. This CDR3 is 14 amino acids long. The germline gives CDR1 LGHDT, CDR2 YNNKEL (reference sequence).

This clonotype was seen a handful of times. The rearrangement links TRBV6-5 to TRBJ2-7, with 11 bases identical to TRBD1. The CDR3 is made up of 14 amino acids. Germline trimming cut 6 bases from V and 3 bases from J; bases unmatched to any gene: 4. The V gene's germline CDR1 is MNHEY and CDR2 SVGAGI. The CDR3 protein is CASRGGTGGYEQYF. As DNA, the CDR3 is TGTGCCAGCAGGGGTGGGACAGGGGGCTACGAGCAGTACTTC.

This clonotype was seen a few times. CDR3 nucleotides: TGCGCCAGCAGCCTGGGACCGATGATAAATAGCAATCAGCCCCAGCATTTT. Encoded protein: CASSLGPMINSNQPQHF. The chain links TRBV5-1 to TRBJ1-5; tentatively, D is TRBD1 (5 bases). V lost 4 bases and J lost 0, with 17 bases in between. The CDR3 totals 17 residues. CDR1 is SGHRS, CDR2 YFSETQ, per germline.

The rearrangement joins TRBV4-3 to TRBJ2-2, with a possible D match to TRBD2 (6 bases). The CDR3 loop spans 17 amino acids. Germline V gives CDR1 LGHNA, CDR2 YSLEER. The CDR3 here is CACSQDATSSGTGELFF. DNA for the CDR3: TGCGCTTGCAGCCAAGATGCAACTAGCAGCGGAACCGGGGAGCTGTTTTTT.